This record covers a single TCR beta chain. Its target is not known. All donors participated as healthy donors of bone marrow. Use of 60 Vbeta and 13 Jbeta primers characterized the PCR. Original analysis: Among the unique TCR beta chains that a later analysis counted, roughly 80 million in all, roughly 11 million were shared. Here immunoSEQ multiplex PCR was the method, and the copy in TCRdb shows in-frame clones only, minus some. The V and J calls and clone size are taken from that table; D and trimming were inferred from the DNA. The repertoire holds 45,000 to 65,000 clones, with approximately 70% as singletons. This entry comes from a study of cytomegalovirus exposure and HLA in healthy donors. Study-wide points: Previous analysis showed most TCR beta V segments were productive about 90% or about 30% of the time. Being indistinguishable, some V segments were excluded, TRBV6-2 and TRBV6-3 among them.

J was trimmed by 5 bases and V by 2 bases; bases with no gene match: 15. CDR3 size: 18 residues. Germline V CDR1 and CDR2: GTSNPN, SVGIG (reference sequence). This sequence was found in a man aged 18 to 29 in good health and CMV-seronegative. The chain joins TRBV30 to TRBJ2-1, with TRBD2 identical over 10 bases. Sequences were obtained from PBMCs. The DNA of the CDR3 is TGTGCCTGGAGTCCGATCGATAAGAGGACTAGCGGCAACAATGAGCAGTTCTTC. As protein: CAWSPIDKRTSGNNEQFF.